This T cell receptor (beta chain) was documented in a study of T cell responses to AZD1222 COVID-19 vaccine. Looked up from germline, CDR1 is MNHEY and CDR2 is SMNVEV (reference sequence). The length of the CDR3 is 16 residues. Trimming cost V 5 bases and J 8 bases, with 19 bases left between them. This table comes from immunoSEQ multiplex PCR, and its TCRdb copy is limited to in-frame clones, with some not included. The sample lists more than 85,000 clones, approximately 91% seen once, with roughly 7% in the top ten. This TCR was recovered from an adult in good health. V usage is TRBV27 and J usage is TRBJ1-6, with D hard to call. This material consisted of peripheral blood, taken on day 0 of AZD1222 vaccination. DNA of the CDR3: TGTGCCAGCAGTCCCTACTTAATATATGACGATTCACCCCTCCACTTT. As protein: CASSPYLIYDDSPLHF.